The text below deals with one T cell receptor (beta chain). Its antigen is as yet unknown. The entry originates in a study of T cell responses to AZD1222 COVID-19 vaccine. The V end was cut by 0 bases, the J end by 1 base, with 9 bases between. The CDR3 consists of 15 residues. Germline V gene data show CDR1 as LNHNV and CDR2 as YYDKDF (reference sequence). Data came from immunoSEQ multiplex PCR; TCRdb stores just in-frame clones and leaves some out. This sample's table has over 130,000 clones. Overall study results and limits: Possibly, clonal diversity was underestimated; donors were largely white British and included more females. The study found vaccine-associated CD4 TCRs spanning spike, dominant at 160-218 and 743-854. The reported proportion of spike-specific TCRs targeting unmutated variant regions was nearly half.

The source is an adult in good health. What was sequenced was peripheral blood. The V call is TRBV15, the J call TRBJ1-1, with D possibly matching TRBD1 (5 bases). CDR3 loop: CATSREPGTNTEAFF. The CDR3 nucleotides are TGTGCCACCAGCAGAGAACCGGGGACGAACACTGAAGCTTTCTTT.